These 25 T cell receptor beta chains share one sample of origin, sequenced in a study of T-cell reconstitution after alpha-beta-depleted transplantation in children. TCRbeta library construction was performed incorporating unique molecular identifiers. One entry per CDR3 protein results from TCRdb running MiXCR on the PCR reads. Found here are 200,000 to 250,000 distinct CDR3 sequences, approximately 10% of them singletons; the top ten hold about 6.2%. The source material was PBMCs from the stem cell graft donor, sampled from the stem cell graft. Receptor source: a human donor who donated a stem cell graft to a child with acute lymphoblastic leukemia.

This clonotype has at least ten counts. The V call is TRBV6-5, the J call TRBJ2-7, with 8 bases identical to TRBD1. CDR3 length: 15 amino acids. Germline CDR1 is MNHEY and CDR2 is SVGAGI. Trimming removed 7 bases from V and 6 bases from J; junction bases left unmatched: 14. CDR3 region: CASTHTGQGAGEQYF. CDR3 DNA: TGTGCCAGCACCCACACCGGACAGGGAGCCGGCGAGCAGTACTTC.

This clonotype was recorded a few times. J is TRBJ2-3 and V is TRBV7-2; no definite D call. Looked up from germline, CDR1 is SGHTA and CDR2 is FQGNSA. The CDR3 spans 13 residues. CDR3 DNA: TGTGTCTCAAGCGTGCAGGGCACAGATACGCAGTATTTT. Residues: CVSSVQGTDTQYF.

The rearrangement links TRBV18 to TRBJ2-7; no reliable D call. This CDR3 is built from 13 residues. The V end lost 3 bases, the J end lost 3 bases, and 9 bases lay between the germline ends. From germline, CDR1 is KGHSH and CDR2 LQKENI. Written as DNA, the CDR3 is TGTGCCAGCTCACCGACCAGGAACTACGAGCAGTACTTC. As protein: CASSPTRNYEQYF.

The rearrangement links TRBV7-9 to TRBJ2-1; TRBD1 or TRBD2 may be the D gene (5 bases each). The germline V and J ends were trimmed by 5 bases and 12 bases, with 14 bases remaining between them. CDR3 length equals 12 residues. CDR1 is SEHNR, CDR2 FQNEAQ, per germline (reference sequence). The CDR3 region is CASSPGWDRQFF. The CDR3 bases are TGTGCCAGCAGCCCGGGGTGGGACCGGCAGTTCTTC. The full variable domain, in which reference TRBV7-9 and TRBJ2-1 provide the parts outside the CDR3, is DTGVSQNPRHKITKRGQNVTFRCDPISEHNRLYWYRQTLGQGPEFLTYFQNEAQLEKSRLLSDRFSAERPKGSFSTLEIQRTEQGDSAMYLCASSPGWDRQFFGPGTRLTVL.

This clonotype was counted only a few times. Written as DNA, the CDR3 is TGTGCCAGCAGTTTAAGGGGACAGGGTATCGAAGCGAATACGCAGTATTTT. Translated: CASSLRGQGIEANTQYF. The V and J genes are TRBV27 and TRBJ2-3, with TRBD1 matching over 9 bases. Germline values: CDR1 MNHEY, CDR2 SMNVEV (reference sequence). The CDR3 runs to 17 residues. Trimming at V came to 2 bases and at J to 7 bases, leaving 13 bases not matched to a gene.

J is TRBJ1-1 and V is TRBV7-2, with D possibly matching TRBD1 (6 bases). This CDR3 spans 16 amino acids. Deletions cut 3 bases from V and 1 base from J, with 15 bases between. CDR1 and CDR2 (germline): SGHTA, FQGNSA. Here the CDR3 reads CASSFSGGERNTEAFF. The CDR3 nucleotides are TGTGCCAGCAGCTTCTCGGGGGGCGAGAGGAACACTGAAGCTTTCTTT.

This clonotype was recorded a few times. The gene calls are TRBV10-3 and TRBJ2-1, with 10 bases matching TRBD2. This CDR3 is 15 amino acids long. Germline CDR1 and CDR2: ENHRY and SYGVKD. With 6 bases clipped from V and 4 bases from J, the junction kept 6 bases outside the gene matches. The CDR3: CAIRGSGGEYNEQFF. CDR3 DNA: TGTGCCATCAGGGGGAGCGGGGGGGAATACAATGAGCAGTTCTTC.

This clonotype was counted between two and nine times. The chain has TRBV2 and TRBJ2-2; TRBD2 agrees at 12 bases. V lost 2 bases, J lost 5 bases, and 9 bases stayed unmatched. The CDR3 has 18 residues. From germline, CDR1 is SNHLY and CDR2 FYNNEI. The DNA of the CDR3 is TGTGCCAGCAGTGAAAGGCCTAGCGGGGGGGCTTGGACCGGGGAGCTGTTTTTT. This sequence encodes CASSERPSGGAWTGELFF. Drawing the rest from reference TRBV2 and TRBJ2-2, the complete variable domain is EPEVTQTPSHQVTQMGQEVILRCVPISNHLYFYWYRQILGQKVEFLVSFYNNEISEKSEIFDDQFSVERPDGSNFTLKIRSTKLEDSAMYFCASSERPSGGAWTGELFFGEGSRLTVL.

The J gene is TRBJ1-2, the V gene TRBV6-1; no clear D gene. V lost 1 base and J lost 4, with 10 bases in between. CDR3 size: 14 residues. CDR1 is MNHNS, CDR2 SASEGT, per germline. The CDR3 DNA reads as TGTGCCAGCAGTGAAGTCGAGGTTGTCTATGGCTACACCTTC. This translates into CASSEVEVVYGYTF.

This clonotype appeared many times. J is TRBJ2-7 and V is TRBV15; D is ambiguous. Germline CDR1 is LNHNV and CDR2 is YYDKDF (reference sequence). Trimming took 5 bases from V and 5 from J, leaving 16 bases between them. The CDR3 extends over 14 amino acids. CDR3 protein: CATSLTHTSDEQYF. The CDR3 DNA follows: TGTGCCACCAGCCTGACCCACACTTCCGACGAGCAGTACTTC.

The table lists this clonotype with many counts. The rearrangement links TRBV10-1 to TRBJ1-1; 7 bases map to TRBD1. V gave up 6 bases and J gave up 4 bases; unmatched junction bases: 8. CDR1 WNHNN and CDR2 SYGVQD come from the germline V gene (reference sequence). CDR3 length: 14 residues. The CDR3 DNA reads TGCGCCAGCAGGGCCGGACAGGCCTCCACTGAAGCTTTCTTT. As protein: CASRAGQASTEAFF.

In its sample, this clonotype was seen many times. This chain uses TRBV28 with TRBJ1-6; 7 bases align to TRBD1. J lost 6 bases, V lost 7 bases, and 12 bases had no gene match. Germline CDR1 is MDHEN and CDR2 is SYDVKM. There are 16 residues in the CDR3. CDR3: CASTTHRQGGNSPLHF. In DNA, the CDR3 is TGTGCCAGCACCACCCATCGACAGGGAGGTAATTCACCCCTCCACTTT.

The rearrangement uses TRBV4-1 and TRBJ2-2; no reliable D call. CDR3 length: 14 amino acids. V was shortened by 2 bases and J by 4 bases, with 8 bases between the two germline ends. CDR1 is MGHRA and CDR2 is YSYEKL in the germline V gene. The CDR3 is CASSQIGGTGELFF. CDR3 sequence (DNA): TGCGCCAGCAGCCAAATCGGTGGCACCGGGGAGCTGTTTTTT.

This clonotype was seen more than once but under ten times. CDR3 region: CASSFQDLLNNSPLHF. In nucleotides, the CDR3 is TGTGCCAGCAGCTTCCAGGATCTGTTAAATAATTCACCCCTCCACTTT. The rearrangement uses TRBV5-5 and TRBJ1-6, with D hard to call. Germline V lookup: CDR1 SGHKS, CDR2 YYEKEE (reference sequence). This CDR3 region has 16 residues. V lost 2 bases, J lost 5 bases, and 14 bases lay in between.

This clonotype appeared many times. Because the CDR3's place on the DNA is in doubt, the DNA is left out and the CDR3 is given as listed by TCRdb. V usage is TRBV5-1 and J usage is TRBJ1-6; the table names TRBD1, a call not compared with the DNA. The CDR3 adds up to 15 amino acids, both ends counted. From germline, CDR1 is SGHRS and CDR2 YFSETQ. The CDR3 spells CASSFGPGGNSPLHF.

There are many counts of this clonotype. The genes are TRBV25-1 and TRBJ2-7; a possible D gene is TRBD1 (6 bases). The CDR3 covers 13 residues. V was pared by 4 bases and J by 2 bases, with 9 bases between. Germline V gene data show CDR1 as MGHDK and CDR2 as SYGVNS. The CDR3 sequence: CASSVNRAYEQYF. Here the CDR3 DNA reads TGTGCCAGCAGTGTAAACAGGGCCTACGAGCAGTACTTC.

There are many counts of this clonotype. This chain uses TRBV12-3 or TRBV12-4 with TRBJ2-2; 9 nucleotides match TRBD2. V dropped 1 base and J dropped 3; count of bases not matched to a gene: 0. The CDR3 runs 15 residues. The CDR3 is CASSLGGGDTGELFF. In nucleotides, the CDR3 is TGTGCCAGCAGTTTAGGCGGGGGGGACACCGGGGAGCTGTTTTTT.

This clonotype was seen more than once but under ten times. The chain recombines TRBV29-1 with TRBJ2-4; TRBD2 is a possible D gene (6 bases). In germline, CDR1 is SQVTM, CDR2 ANQGSEA. The CDR3 extends over 14 amino acids. Deletions cut 4 bases from V and 2 bases from J, with 12 bases between. The CDR3 loop is CSVVKEGPKNIQYF. CDR3 nucleotides: TGCAGCGTTGTTAAGGAGGGACCCAAAAACATTCAGTACTTC.

This clonotype was seen ten or more times. The chain combines TRBV7-2 with TRBJ2-5; the D gene is possibly TRBD1 (6 bases). The CDR3 loop spans 14 amino acids. The V end was cut by 4 bases, the J end by 1 base, with 10 bases between. Germline CDR1 SGHTA, CDR2 FQGNSA. The CDR3 DNA reads TGTGCCAGCAGCTCCCCGGACAGCCAAGAGACCCAGTACTTC. Amino acid sequence: CASSSPDSQETQYF. The entire variable domain, with the rest obtained from reference TRBV7-2 and TRBJ2-5, is as follows: GAGVSQSPSNKVTEKGKDVELRCDPISGHTALYWYRQSLGQGLEFLIYFQGNSAPDKSGLPSDRFSAERTGGSVSTLTIQRTQQEDSAVYLCASSSPDSQETQYFGPGTRLLVL.

In this sample, this clonotype turned up many times. The chain employs TRBV7-9 and TRBJ2-7; D perhaps matches TRBD1 (5 bases). The CDR3 is made up of 15 amino acids. Germline values: CDR1 SEHNR, CDR2 FQNEAQ (reference sequence). The V end lost 1 base, the J end lost 0 bases, and 10 bases lay between the germline ends. The CDR3 DNA is TGTGCCAGCAGCTTAGTAAGGGGCAGCTCCTACGAGCAGTACTTC. Its translation is CASSLVRGSSYEQYF.

Details on this clonotype: At one boundary the junction diverges from the germline segment, which might be a read error. This sequence joins TRBV6-2 or TRBV6-3 and TRBJ1-1; unclear D gene. The germline V gene has CDR1 MNHEY and CDR2 SVGEGT. This CDR3 spans 17 amino acids. The CDR3 here is CASSTRHGAGVNTESFF. The CDR3 DNA reads TGTGCCAGCAGTACGAGACACGGTGCTGGCGTGAACACTGAATCTTTCTTT.

The table lists this clonotype with a few counts. The chain uses TRBV11-2 and TRBJ1-5; possibly TRBD1 for D (6 bases). Trimming left V 1 base short and J 5 bases short, with 18 bases between. The CDR3 totals 17 residues. Per germline, CDR1 SGHAT and CDR2 FQNNGV. The chain's CDR3 is CASSLGVRGAGDQPQHF. The CDR3 DNA is TGTGCCAGCAGCTTAGGAGTTCGAGGGGCAGGGGATCAGCCCCAGCATTTT.

The J gene is TRBJ1-2, the V gene TRBV27; no firm D call. This CDR3 contains 15 residues. Germline CDR1 is MNHEY and CDR2 is SMNVEV (reference sequence). The V gene lost 5 bases and the J gene lost 6 bases, with 19 bases spanning the gap. The CDR3 nucleotides read TGTGCCAGCAGTGCTAAAGGCGGTCGGTTAGATGGCTACACCTTC. Amino acid sequence: CASSAKGGRLDGYTF.

Many counts were recorded for this clonotype. The V call is TRBV5-6, the J call TRBJ1-1, with 10 bases that match TRBD1. The germline CDR1 and CDR2 sequences are SGHDT and YYEEEE. The CDR3 is 16 residues long. The junction had 8 bases not matched to a gene; V was cut back by 6 bases and J by 0 bases. The CDR3 spells CASTWDRGGMNTEAFF. Written as DNA, the CDR3 is TGTGCCAGCACCTGGGACAGGGGAGGCATGAACACTGAAGCTTTCTTT. Filled out from reference TRBV5-6 and TRBJ1-1, the complete variable domain reads DAGVTQSPTHLIKTRGQQVTLRCSPKSGHDTVSWYQQALGQGPQFIFQYYEEEERQRGNFPDRFSGHQFPNYSSELNVNALLLGDSALYLCASTWDRGGMNTEAFFGQGTRLTVV.

At least ten counts were recorded for this clonotype. The chain couples TRBV6-2 or TRBV6-3 to TRBJ1-4; D gene uncertain. This CDR3 is 14 amino acids long. V was pared by 2 bases and J by 10 bases, with 14 bases between. Germline CDR1 reads MNHEY; CDR2 reads SVGEGT. The CDR3 DNA follows: TGTGCCAGCAGTTACAGGATTAATTTTGGAAAACTGTTTTTT. Translation: CASSYRINFGKLFF.